A selection of T cell receptor beta chains follows, all from one sample in a study of glioma-infiltrating T cells after dendritic cell vaccination. Clones were read by immunoSEQ multiplex PCR, and TCRdb kept only the in-frame ones, dropping some. This sample yields about 100,000 clones, of which over 60% are seen a single time; around 5.4% belongs to the top ten. Sequenced here: blood, sampled before dendritic cell vaccination. These receptors were collected from a human donor with glioblastoma. Each CDR3 is given with its conserved first and last residue. A D gene is named only where the DNA matches it firmly. Clone size appears in some rows only: once, few, many, or a class for an expanded clone.

size | J | D | V | DNA | CDR3
NA | TRBJ1-1 | NA | TRBV7-9 | TGTGCCAGCAGCCCACCAAGCACAGGGACCTTGAAAGCTCTCTTT | CASSPPSTGTLKALF
NA | TRBJ2-3 | NA | TRBV9 | TGTGCCAGCAGCGTAAATCCAGGGGAGGGAGATACGCAGTATTTT | CASSVNPGEGDTQYF
few | TRBJ2-1 | TRBD1 | TRBV4-1 | TGCGCCAGCAGCCAAGGGGACAGCGACCACAATGAGCAGTTCTTC | CASSQGDSDHNEQFF
NA | TRBJ1-3 | TRBD1 | TRBV5-1 | TGCGCCAGCAGCTTGGTAACAGGGGCAATTTCGGGAAACACCATATATTTT | CASSLVTGAISGNTIYF
NA | TRBJ1-2 | NA | TRBV25-1 | TGTGCCAGCAGTGGAGAAGGAGGGACGAACTATGGCTACACCTTC | CASSGEGGTNYGYTF
NA | TRBJ2-7 | NA | TRBV18 | TGTGCCAGCTCACCGCACAAAGACTACGAGCAGTACTTC | CASSPHKDYEQYF
NA | TRBJ1-6 | TRBD1 | TRBV4-1 | TGCGCCAGCAGTCAGGTTGAGGGACAGTATAATTCACCCCTCCACTTT | CASSQVEGQYNSPLHF
NA | TRBJ1-4 | NA | TRBV6-1 | TGTGCCAGCACCAGACAGAATAATGAAAAACTGTTTTTT | CASTRQNNEKLFF
NA | TRBJ1-4 | TRBD1 | TRBV7-9 | TGTGCCAGCAGCTTTCAATTACAGGGGGCGAGGCCTAATGAAAAACTGTTTTTT | CASSFQLQGARPNEKLFF
few | TRBJ2-7 | TRBD1 | TRBV4-1 | TGCGCCAGCAGCCAAGGGGACAGGGGGGACTCCTACGAGCAGTACTTC | CASSQGDRGDSYEQYF
NA | TRBJ2-3 | NA | TRBV5-1 | TGCGCCAGCAGCCTACAGGCTAGCACAGATACGCAGTATTTT | CASSLQASTDTQYF
NA | TRBJ2-6 | NA | TRBV9 | TGTGCCAGCAGCGTAGTCCCTGCGAGGGCCGGGGCCAACGTCCTGACTTTC | CASSVVPARAGANVLTF
NA | TRBJ1-1 | NA | TRBV4-1 | TGCGCCAGCAGCCCTCTTAGTTCGCGTGTCGGGGGCACTGAAGCTTTCTTT | CASSPLSSRVGGTEAFF
few | TRBJ1-2 | NA | TRBV5-6 | TGTGCCAGCAGCCCCCGGTTCGGTGGCTACACCTTC | CASSPRFGGYTF
NA | TRBJ1-2 | NA | TRBV6-6 | TGTGCCAGCAGTTACTCGGACAAGACTAACTATGGCTACACCTTC | CASSYSDKTNYGYTF
NA | TRBJ2-3 | TRBD1 | TRBV19 | TGTGCCAGTAGTGCAAATACCAAAATCGACAGGGTTGGGGGCACAGATACGCAGTATTTT | CASSANTKIDRVGGTDTQYF
NA | TRBJ2-1 | TRBD2 | TRBV5-1 | TGCGCCAGCAGCGCCCAGACTAGCGGCCCCTACAATGAGCAGTTCTTC | CASSAQTSGPYNEQFF